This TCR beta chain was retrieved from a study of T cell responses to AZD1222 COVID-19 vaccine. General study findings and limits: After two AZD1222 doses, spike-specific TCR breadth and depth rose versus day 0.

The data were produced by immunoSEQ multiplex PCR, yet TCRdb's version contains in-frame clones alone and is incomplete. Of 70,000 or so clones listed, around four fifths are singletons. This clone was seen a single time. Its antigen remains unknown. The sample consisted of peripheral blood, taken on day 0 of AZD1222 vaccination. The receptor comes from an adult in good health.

CDR3 DNA sequence: TGTGCCAGCAGCTTAGCGGGGGGGGTACGAACTGAAGCTTTCTTT. Translation gives CASSLAGGVRTEAFF. The chain links TRBV7-2 to TRBJ1-1; TRBD1 might be the D (5 bases). Germline V lookup: CDR1 SGHTA, CDR2 FQGNSA. V dropped 0 bases and J dropped 5 bases, with 13 bases sitting between them. The CDR3 runs 15 residues. Filled out from reference TRBV7-2 and TRBJ1-1, the complete variable domain reads GAGVSQSPSNKVTEKGKDVELRCDPISGHTALYWYRQSLGQGLEFLIYFQGNSAPDKSGLPSDRFSAERTGGSVSTLTIQRTQQEDSAVYLCASSLAGGVRTEAFFGQGTRLTVV.